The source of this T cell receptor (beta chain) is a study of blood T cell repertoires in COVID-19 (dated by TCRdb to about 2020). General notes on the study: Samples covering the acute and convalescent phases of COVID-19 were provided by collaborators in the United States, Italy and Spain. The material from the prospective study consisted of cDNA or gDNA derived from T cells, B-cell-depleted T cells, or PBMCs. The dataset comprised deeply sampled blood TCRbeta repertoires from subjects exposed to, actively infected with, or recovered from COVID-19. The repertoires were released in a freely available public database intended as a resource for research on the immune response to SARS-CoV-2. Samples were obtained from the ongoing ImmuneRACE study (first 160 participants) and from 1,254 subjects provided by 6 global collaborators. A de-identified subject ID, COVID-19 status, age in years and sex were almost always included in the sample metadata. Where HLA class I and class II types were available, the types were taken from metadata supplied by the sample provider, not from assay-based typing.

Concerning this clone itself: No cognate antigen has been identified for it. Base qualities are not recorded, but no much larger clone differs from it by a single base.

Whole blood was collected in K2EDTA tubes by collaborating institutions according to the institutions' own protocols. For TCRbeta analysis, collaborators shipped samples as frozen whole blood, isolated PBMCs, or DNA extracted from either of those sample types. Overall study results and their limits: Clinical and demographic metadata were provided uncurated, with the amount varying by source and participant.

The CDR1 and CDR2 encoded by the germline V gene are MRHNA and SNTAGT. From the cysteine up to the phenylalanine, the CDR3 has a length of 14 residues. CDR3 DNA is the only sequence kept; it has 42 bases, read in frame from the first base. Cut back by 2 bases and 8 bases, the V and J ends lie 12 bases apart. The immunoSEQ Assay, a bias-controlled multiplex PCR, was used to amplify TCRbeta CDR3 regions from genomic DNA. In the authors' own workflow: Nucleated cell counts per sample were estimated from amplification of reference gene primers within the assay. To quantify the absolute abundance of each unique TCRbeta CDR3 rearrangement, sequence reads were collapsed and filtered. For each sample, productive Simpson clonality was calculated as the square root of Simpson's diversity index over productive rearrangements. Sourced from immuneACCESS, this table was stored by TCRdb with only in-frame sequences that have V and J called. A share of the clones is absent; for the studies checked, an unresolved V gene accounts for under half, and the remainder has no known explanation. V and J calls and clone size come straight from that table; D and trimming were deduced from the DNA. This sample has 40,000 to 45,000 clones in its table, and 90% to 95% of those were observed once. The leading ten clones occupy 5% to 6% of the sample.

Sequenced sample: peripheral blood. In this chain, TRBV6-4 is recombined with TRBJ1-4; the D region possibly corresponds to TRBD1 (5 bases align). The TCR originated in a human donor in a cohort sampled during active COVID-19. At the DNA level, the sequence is TGTGCCAGCAGTGACACCGGGGGAGGGGAAAAACTGTTTTTT. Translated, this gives CASSDTGGGEKLFF.